This T cell receptor beta chain was retrieved from a study of PD-1 blockade in classical Hodgkin lymphoma. Study-level findings and limits: Whereas CD4+ TCR diversity had risen significantly by C4D1, CD8+ TCR diversity had not. The study found complete responders had baseline diversity similar to newly diagnosed patients.

The time point: cycle 4 day 1 (C4D1), after about 6 weeks of nivolumab. Autologous stem cell transplantation was followed by relapse in every patient, and brentuximab vedotin exposure varied. Patients' outcomes at their best amounted to complete response, partial response or progressive disease. The CDR3 has 17 residues. Germline-derived CDR1 and CDR2 are SGHVS and FQNEAQ. The V end was cut by 5 bases, the J end by 4 bases, with 18 bases between. Regarding this clone: The target antigen is unknown.

Sequencing was performed with immunoSEQ multiplex PCR; in TCRdb, only in-frame clones are kept and a portion is missing. The sample holds about 93,000 clones, just under 80% seen once. This sequence joins TRBV7-8 and TRBJ2-6; tentatively, D is TRBD1 or TRBD2 (6 bases each). The starting material was peripheral blood mononuclear cells (PBMCs), obtained before the fourth cycle of nivolumab. This TCR was sampled from a human donor with classical Hodgkin lymphoma. The CDR3 loop is CASSPRGAGAGANVLTF. The CDR3 DNA follows: TGTGCCAGCAGCCCGAGGGGGGCAGGAGCGGGGGCCAACGTCCTGACTTTC.